The 9 T cell receptor beta chains below were found in one sample sequenced in a study of shared clonotypes between healthy human individuals. Assay: immunoSEQ multiplex PCR; the TCRdb copy retains only in-frame clones and omits some. The sample contains hundreds of thousands of clones, around 93% of which appear only once. Only CD45RO-negative cells positively selected for CCR7 counted as naive CD8 cells, so terminally differentiated effector memory CD45RA+ cells were excluded. Sequencing used naive CD8+ T cells sorted from blood. The receptor set was obtained from a man aged 25 to 45 in good health.

The genes are TRBV2 and TRBJ1-2; weak D call: TRBD1 (6 bases). With 9 bases removed from V and 1 base from J, the gap between germline ends came to 12 bases. The CDR3 spans 13 residues. Germline V gives CDR1 SNHLY, CDR2 FYNNEI. CDR3 protein: CARNTGLNYGYTF. Here the CDR3 DNA reads TGTGCCAGGAATACAGGGCTTAACTATGGCTACACCTTC.

This clone was found once. The chain is built from TRBV11-2 and TRBJ2-7; 9 positions agree with TRBD1. The CDR3 length is 13 residues. CDR1 and CDR2 (germline): SGHAT, FQNNGV. Germline trimming cut 5 bases from V and 2 bases from J; bases unmatched to any gene: 1. Written as DNA, the CDR3 is TGTGCCAGCAGCAGGACAGGGGCCTACGAGCAGTACTTC. This encodes CASSRTGAYEQYF. The full variable domain, completed using reference TRBV11-2 and TRBJ2-7, is EAGVAQSPRYKIIEKRQSVAFWCNPISGHATLYWYQQILGQGPKLLIQFQNNGVVDDSQLPKDRFSAERLKGVDSTLKIQPAKLEDSAVYLCASSRTGAYEQYFGPGTRLTVT.

The V call is TRBV11-2, the J call TRBJ2-7, with a possible D match to TRBD2 (6 bases). Trimming shortened V by 3 bases and J by 7 bases, and 13 bases separated the two germline ends. Germline CDR1 SGHAT, CDR2 FQNNGV. This CDR3 has 13 amino acids. The CDR3 sequence is CASSFTGAGEQYF. The DNA of the CDR3 is TGTGCCAGCAGCTTTACTGGGGCGGGAGAGCAGTACTTC.

The rearrangement uses TRBV27 and TRBJ2-3, with 12 nucleotides matching TRBD2. The junction had 4 bases not matched to a gene; V was cut back by 5 bases and J by 4 bases. From germline, CDR1 is MNHEY and CDR2 SMNVEV (reference sequence). The CDR3 totals 15 residues. CDR3 amino acids: CASSPRTSGADTQYF. CDR3 coding DNA: TGTGCCAGCAGTCCTAGGACTAGCGGGGCAGATACGCAGTATTTT.

The J gene is TRBJ2-5, the V gene TRBV27; 10 positions agree with TRBD2. The CDR3 runs to 15 residues. The ends lost 5 bases at V and 5 bases at J; junction bases unmatched: 8. Per germline, CDR1 MNHEY and CDR2 SMNVEV (reference sequence). The CDR3 DNA is TGTGCCAGCAGTCTAACTAGCGGGATTTTTGAGACCCAGTACTTC. Its protein product is CASSLTSGIFETQYF.

The chain combines TRBV9 with TRBJ2-7, with D perhaps matching TRBD2 (5 bases). Germline loops: CDR1 SGDLS, CDR2 YYNGEE. V shed 3 bases and J shed 3 bases, with 19 bases lying between them. The CDR3 spans 16 residues. CDR3 protein: CASSAEGRQLSYEQYF. The CDR3 nucleotides are TGTGCCAGCAGCGCCGAGGGAAGGCAACTAAGCTACGAGCAGTACTTC.

The gene calls are TRBV25-1 and TRBJ2-5; D gene ambiguous. The V and J ends lost 8 bases and 2 bases respectively, with 9 bases between them. The CDR3 has 12 amino acids. Per the germline V gene, CDR1 is MGHDK and CDR2 is SYGVNS. CDR3 nucleotides: TGTGCCAGCTCCGGGTATCAAGAGACCCAGTACTTC. Translating gives CASSGYQETQYF.

V gene TRBV14 combines with J gene TRBJ2-1; 7 positions agree with TRBD1. V dropped 4 bases and J dropped 8; count of bases not matched to a gene: 2. This CDR3 has 12 residues. Germline lookup yields CDR1 SGHDN and CDR2 FVKESK. The CDR3, as DNA: TGTGCCAGCAGCCCGACAGGGTATGAGCAGTTCTTC. Residues: CASSPTGYEQFF. Full variable domain (rest looked up from reference TRBV14 and TRBJ2-1): EAGVTQFPSHSVIEKGQTVTLRCDPISGHDNLYWYRRVMGKEIKFLLHFVKESKQDESGMPNNRFLAERTGGTYSTLKVQPAELEDSGVYFCASSPTGYEQFFGPGTRLTVL.

The chain recombines TRBV30 with TRBJ2-7; no clear D. The CDR3 runs to 13 residues. With 0 bases removed from V and 5 bases from J, the gap between germline ends came to 11 bases. Germline values: CDR1 GTSNPN, CDR2 SVGIG (reference sequence). The CDR3 reads CAWSVLEEDEQYF. In DNA form, the CDR3 reads TGTGCCTGGAGTGTACTTGAAGAGGACGAGCAGTACTTC.